One sample yielded the 29 T cell receptor beta chains listed below, sequenced in a study of T-cell reconstitution after alpha-beta-depleted transplantation in children. The TCRbeta library was prepared with unique molecular identifiers. TCRdb used MiXCR to reprocess the PCR reads, holding one entry per CDR3 protein. The sample shows around 130,000 distinct CDR3 sequences, roughly 9.7% of them seen only once. Sample: PBMCs, mostly from graft donor cells, taken 180 days after TCRalphabeta/CD19-depleted stem cell transplant. The origin of the receptors is a girl under three years old who had a stem cell transplant for combined immunodeficiency, so the T cells may come from the graft donor.

This clonotype was counted between two and nine times. CDR3 DNA: TGTGCCAGCCGCCGACGGATGAACACCGGGGAGCTGTTTTTT. Its protein is CASRRRMNTGELFF. V is TRBV7-2 and J is TRBJ2-2; D remains unclear. CDR3 length: 14 amino acids. Trimming pared 8 bases from V and 1 base from J, leaving 11 bases between. Germline loops: CDR1 SGHTA, CDR2 FQGNSA. Supplemented by reference TRBV7-2 and TRBJ2-2, the full variable domain reads GAGVSQSPSNKVTEKGKDVELRCDPISGHTALYWYRQSLGQGLEFLIYFQGNSAPDKSGLPSDRFSAERTGGSVSTLTIQRTQQEDSAVYLCASRRRMNTGELFFGEGSRLTVL.

This clonotype was seen more than once but under ten times. The CDR3, as DNA: TGTGCCAGCAGTATAGCGAGTGGATTCCGGATTGAAGCTTTCTTT. As protein: CASSIASGFRIEAFF. The chain couples TRBV27 to TRBJ1-1; no clear D gene. Looked up from germline, CDR1 is MNHEY and CDR2 is SMNVEV (reference sequence). V lost 5 bases to trimming and J lost 7 bases, with 20 bases between them. This CDR3 has 15 residues.

V is TRBV5-1 and J is TRBJ2-1, with 8 bases lining up with TRBD1. The CDR3 has 16 residues. The V segment lost 4 bases and the J segment 3 bases; nucleotides outside the gene matches: 9. Germline V gene sequence: CDR1 SGHRS, CDR2 YFSETQ. CDR3 region: CASSELQGDFYNEQFF. The CDR3 nucleotides read TGCGCCAGCAGCGAGCTACAGGGGGACTTCTACAATGAGCAGTTCTTC.

This clonotype was seen only a few times. The CDR3 loop reads CSARFRDRDWYGYTF. CDR3 DNA: TGCAGTGCTAGATTCCGGGACAGGGACTGGTATGGCTACACCTTC. The chain combines TRBV20-1 with TRBJ1-2; 9 bases map to TRBD1. This CDR3 has 15 amino acids. Germline V lookup: CDR1 DFQATT, CDR2 SNEGSKA (reference sequence). With 2 bases clipped from V and 5 bases from J, the junction kept 9 bases outside the gene matches.

The CDR3 loop is CASSLELAGDTQYF. The DNA for the CDR3 is TGCGCCAGCAGCTTGGAACTAGCGGGGGATACGCAGTATTTT. The rearrangement joins TRBV5-1 to TRBJ2-3; TRBD2 aligns across 10 bases. Germline-derived CDR1 and CDR2 are SGHRS and YFSETQ. Germline trimming cut 0 bases from V and 6 bases from J; bases unmatched to any gene: 1. This CDR3 spans 14 amino acids.

This sequence joins TRBV28 and TRBJ2-1; 8 bases align to TRBD2. The V segment lost 7 bases and the J segment 2 bases; nucleotides outside the gene matches: 10. The CDR3 has 16 residues. Germline V CDR1 and CDR2: MDHEN, SYDVKM. The CDR3 nucleotides are TGTGCCAGCACCCCTCTAGCGGGCCCACCCTACAATGAGCAGTTCTTC. Translation: CASTPLAGPPYNEQFF.

The chain joins TRBV6-2 or TRBV6-3 to TRBJ1-1; TRBD1 is a possible D gene (6 bases). The CDR3 runs to 15 residues. CDR1 is MNHEY, CDR2 SVGEGT, per germline. V shed 6 bases and J shed 3 bases, with 17 bases lying between them. DNA of the CDR3: TGTGCCAGCAGCCCCGGGCGGGGGGCTGACACTGAAGCTTTCTTT. It codes for CASSPGRGADTEAFF.

The rearrangement joins TRBV15 to TRBJ1-5, with D tentatively TRBD1 (5 bases). This CDR3 contains 18 residues. Germline V lookup: CDR1 LNHNV, CDR2 YYDKDF (reference sequence). V lost 0 bases to trimming and J lost 4 bases, with 19 bases between them. In nucleotides, the CDR3 is TGTGCCACCAGCAGAGATCTGGGGCATAAGGGAAGAAATCAGCCCCAGCATTTT. Translated, it gives CATSRDLGHKGRNQPQHF.

This clonotype showed up just a few times. The CDR3 sequence is CASSYDRTYEQYF. CDR3 sequence (DNA): TGTGCCAGCAGTTACGACAGGACCTACGAGCAGTACTTC. The chain recombines TRBV6-5 with TRBJ2-7, with D possibly being TRBD1 (6 bases). The CDR3 length is 13 residues. Between the trimmed V and J ends, which lost 2 bases and 2 bases, there was a span of 7 bases. Germline V gives CDR1 MNHEY, CDR2 SVGAGI.

The V gene is TRBV27, the J gene TRBJ1-1; a possible D gene is TRBD1 (6 bases). Trimming took 4 bases from V and 0 from J, leaving 27 bases between them. The germline V gene encodes CDR1 MNHEY and CDR2 SMNVEV (reference sequence). This CDR3 has 20 residues. The CDR3 bases are TGTGCCAGCAGTTCCCTGGGACATTCTCCTCATCCCCGCATGAACACTGAAGCTTTCTTT. It translates to CASSSLGHSPHPRMNTEAFF.

This clonotype was counted between two and nine times. This chain uses TRBV5-1 with TRBJ2-7; 7 bases agree with TRBD2. V trimming: 3 bases; J trimming: 3 bases; junction bases outside the gene matches: 6. Germline values: CDR1 SGHRS, CDR2 YFSETQ. The CDR3 covers 14 residues. Here the CDR3 reads CASSSPGLYYEQYF. The CDR3, as DNA: TGCGCCAGCAGCTCCCCGGGACTATACTACGAGCAGTACTTC. Full variable domain (missing parts from reference TRBV5-1 and TRBJ2-7): KAGVTQTPRYLIKTRGQQVTLSCSPISGHRSVSWYQQTPGQGLQFLFEYFSETQRNKGNFPGRFSGRQFSNSRSEMNVSTLELGDSALYLCASSSPGLYYEQYFGPGTRLTVT.

This clonotype was found a few times. This chain joins TRBV7-6 and TRBJ2-3; no firm D call. Germline-derived CDR1 and CDR2 are SGHVS and FNYEAQ. There are 14 residues in the CDR3. Deletions cut 0 bases from V and 1 base from J, with 5 bases between. Here the CDR3 DNA reads TGTGCCAGCAGCTTAGCGGTTGGCACAGATACGCAGTATTTT. Residues: CASSLAVGTDTQYF.

The CDR3 DNA reads TGCAGTGCTAGAGATCTTCTCAGCGGGAGGTCCAGGGGAGATACGCAGTATTTT. Protein: CSARDLLSGRSRGDTQYF. The chain is built from TRBV20-1 and TRBJ2-3, with 9 bases identical to TRBD2. The CDR3 is 18 amino acids. Germline-derived CDR1 and CDR2 are DFQATT and SNEGSKA (reference sequence). V was pared by 0 bases and J by 5 bases, with 15 bases of the junction left unmatched.

V is TRBV13 and J is TRBJ2-7, with TRBD2 matching 7 bases. Germline CDR1 and CDR2: PRHDT and FYEKMQ (reference sequence). With V trimmed by 5 bases and J by 2 bases, 12 bases remained unmatched. This CDR3 contains 16 residues. The CDR3 here is CASSPSALATPYEQYF. The CDR3 coding sequence is TGTGCCAGCAGCCCCAGCGCACTAGCGACCCCCTACGAGCAGTACTTC.

This clonotype has a handful of counts. The CDR3 region has the DNA TGTGCCACCTCCCTATCGGAGGAGACCCAGTACTTC. This sequence encodes CATSLSEETQYF. The chain links TRBV10-3 to TRBJ2-5, with no clear D. Germline assignment: CDR1 ENHRY and CDR2 SYGVKD. Trimming took 10 bases from V and 5 from J, leaving 14 bases between them. The CDR3 has 12 amino acids.

The chain couples TRBV20-1 to TRBJ2-1, with 10 positions matching TRBD2. The CDR3 is 14 residues long. The germline CDR1 and CDR2 sequences are DFQATT and SNEGSKA (reference sequence). Trimming took 6 bases from V and 10 from J; bases not matched to a gene: 12. In DNA, the CDR3 is TGCAGTGCCCGAGGGCCTAGCGGGGGTGGCGAGCAGTTCTTC. The encoded protein is CSARGPSGGGEQFF.

A few counts support this clonotype. The rearrangement uses TRBV29-1 and TRBJ2-1; 10 bases line up with TRBD2. V lost 4 bases, J lost 5 bases, and 5 bases stayed unmatched. Germline V gene sequence: CDR1 SQVTM, CDR2 ANQGSEA. The CDR3 length is 14 residues. The CDR3, as DNA: TGCAGCGTTGGGGTAGCGGGGGGTAACAATGAGCAGTTCTTC. Protein sequence: CSVGVAGGNNEQFF.

V usage is TRBV20-1 and J usage is TRBJ1-6, with a weak D call TRBD1 (6 bases). The CDR3 sequence is 14 residues long. V was trimmed by 6 bases and J by 7 bases, leaving 16 bases between them. Germline loops: CDR1 DFQATT, CDR2 SNEGSKA (reference sequence). CDR3 DNA sequence: TGCAGTGCAGAGCGGGGGGCCATGAATTCACCCCTCCACTTT. This gives the protein CSAERGAMNSPLHF.

The rearrangement links TRBV12-3 or TRBV12-4 to TRBJ2-3; D is ambiguous. The CDR3 spans 15 residues. V lost 1 base, J lost 1 base, and 9 bases lay in between. The CDR3 spells CASSLGSYRTDTQYF. The CDR3 DNA reads TGTGCCAGCAGTTTAGGCAGCTACCGCACAGATACGCAGTATTTT.

The chain links TRBV7-8 to TRBJ1-4, with 9 bases aligning to TRBD1. This CDR3 is built from 15 residues. Trimming cost V 0 bases and J 10 bases; bases outside gene matches: 6. The V gene's germline CDR1 is SGHVS and CDR2 FQNEAQ. CDR3 sequence reads: CASSLAGQGLGKLFF. Here the CDR3 DNA reads TGTGCCAGCAGCTTAGCCGGACAGGGGTTAGGAAAACTGTTTTTT.

This clonotype showed up many times. The chain carries TRBV20-1 and TRBJ1-5; D remains unclear. Germline CDR1 is DFQATT and CDR2 is SNEGSKA (reference sequence). This CDR3 region has 13 residues. Trimming took 2 bases from V and 0 from J, leaving 5 bases between them. The chain's CDR3 is CSARPYSNQPQHF. CDR3 nucleotides: TGCAGTGCTAGACCTTATAGCAATCAGCCCCAGCATTTT.

This clonotype was picked up many times. The chain carries TRBV28 and TRBJ1-5; D unclear. Germline CDR1 reads MDHEN; CDR2 reads SYDVKM. Trimming took 3 bases from V and 3 from J, leaving 15 bases between them. The CDR3 length is 16 residues. The CDR3 region has the DNA TGTGCCAGCAGTTTTAGGGTCGGCAGCCCCAATCAGCCCCAGCATTTT. This translates into CASSFRVGSPNQPQHF. Supplemented by reference TRBV28 and TRBJ1-5, the full variable domain reads DVKVTQSSRYLVKRTGEKVFLECVQDMDHENMFWYRQDPGLGLRLIYFSYDVKMKEKGDIPEGYSVSREKKERFSLILESASTNQTSMYLCASSFRVGSPNQPQHFGDGTRLSIL.

The V call is TRBV10-3, the J call TRBJ1-3; TRBD1 is a possible D gene (5 bases). Germline CDR1 is ENHRY and CDR2 is SYGVKD. This CDR3 region has 14 residues. Trimming stripped 6 bases from V and 2 bases from J, with 11 bases between. The CDR3 nucleotides are TGTGCCATCAGGGGGAGGGGACCTGGAAACACCATATATTTT. It codes for CAIRGRGPGNTIYF.

The rearrangement links TRBV27 to TRBJ2-1, with 7 bases fitting TRBD2. Per the germline V gene, CDR1 is MNHEY and CDR2 is SMNVEV (reference sequence). The CDR3 sequence is 14 residues long. V was pared by 4 bases and J by 3 bases, with 3 bases of the junction left unmatched. The CDR3 region has the DNA TGTGCCAGCAGTTCTCCGGGGGGCTACAATGAGCAGTTCTTC. Its protein is CASSSPGGYNEQFF.

The chain couples TRBV4-2 to TRBJ1-1; tentative D call: TRBD1 (6 bases). Per germline, CDR1 LGHNA and CDR2 YNFKEQ. This CDR3 contains 15 residues. V was cut by 0 bases and J by 3 bases, with 11 bases left in between. The CDR3 loop is CASSQDGSGDTEAFF. The CDR3, as DNA: TGTGCCAGCAGCCAAGATGGGTCAGGGGACACTGAAGCTTTCTTT.

This clonotype was observed a few times. The chain recombines TRBV12-3 or TRBV12-4 with TRBJ1-1, with a possible D match to TRBD1 (5 bases). This CDR3 has 13 residues. Between the trimmed V and J ends, which lost 6 bases and 4 bases, there was a span of 12 bases. For the CDR3, the DNA is TGTGCCAGCAGCCTCAGGGAGGCCACTGAAGCTTTCTTT. Encoded protein: CASSLREATEAFF.

This chain connects TRBV28 to TRBJ2-7, with 10 bases aligning to TRBD1. The CDR3 sequence is 15 residues long. Germline assignment: CDR1 MDHEN and CDR2 SYDVKM. Unmatched junction bases numbered 7, after V lost 6 bases and J lost 2 bases. The DNA of the CDR3 is TGTGCCAGCAGCCCACCGGGACAGGGGCCCTACGAGCAGTACTTC. Amino acids: CASSPPGQGPYEQYF.

This clonotype was seen a few times. The CDR3 DNA sequence: TGCAGTGCTAGAGACCCTAGGGTCAATTACGAGCAGTACTTC. This encodes CSARDPRVNYEQYF. The gene calls are TRBV20-1 and TRBJ2-7; D gene ambiguous. The germline V and J ends were trimmed by 0 bases and 4 bases, with 13 bases remaining between them. The CDR3 is 14 residues long. From germline, CDR1 is DFQATT and CDR2 SNEGSKA (reference sequence).

The V gene is TRBV5-1, the J gene TRBJ2-2, with 14 positions matching TRBD2. V lost 4 bases, J lost 6 bases, and 8 bases stayed unmatched. Germline-derived CDR1 and CDR2 are SGHRS and YFSETQ. The CDR3 loop spans 17 amino acids. As DNA, the CDR3 is TGCGCCAGCAGCCCGCCGGGACTAGCGGGGGTCGCCGGGGAGCTGTTTTTT. Translated: CASSPPGLAGVAGELFF.